Following are 25 T cell receptor beta chains from one sample sequenced in a study of T cell responses to AZD1222 COVID-19 vaccine. The method was immunoSEQ multiplex PCR; TCRdb's version includes in-frame clones alone and lacks a portion of them. The profile shows 90,000 to 150,000 clones, around nine tenths of them singletons. Source: peripheral blood, taken 28 days after the second dose of the MenACWY control vaccine. These receptors originate from an adult who received the MenACWY meningococcal vaccine as a control.

This chain joins TRBV6-6 and TRBJ1-5; unclear D gene. Germline values: CDR1 MNHNY, CDR2 SVGAGI (reference sequence). The CDR3 sequence is 14 residues long. The germline V and J ends were trimmed by 6 bases and 1 base, with 10 bases remaining between them. DNA for the CDR3: TGTGCCAGCAGCCCTCGGCAGAGCAATCAGCCCCAGCATTTT. Translating it yields CASSPRQSNQPQHF.

The chain has TRBV19 and TRBJ2-5; 8 nucleotides match TRBD2. Trimming took 5 bases from V and 4 from J; bases not matched to a gene: 6. Germline CDR1 is LNHDA and CDR2 is SQIVND (reference sequence). CDR3 length: 14 residues. CDR3 amino acids: CASSPRGGIETQYF. CDR3 coding DNA: TGTGCCAGTAGTCCTCGGGGGGGCATAGAGACCCAGTACTTC.

The chain joins TRBV11-2 to TRBJ2-6, with TRBD1 as a possible D gene (5 bases). Germline lookup yields CDR1 SGHAT and CDR2 FQNNGV. Trimming left V 1 base short and J 4 bases short, with 14 bases between. The CDR3 is 17 residues long. CDR3 loop: CASSLVLGVRGANVLTF. CDR3 DNA sequence: TGTGCCAGCAGCTTAGTGTTAGGGGTGAGGGGGGCCAACGTCCTGACTTTC.

The CDR3 region has the DNA TGTGCCAGCAGCTTCCCAGGGGCCGAAGCTTTCTTT. It specifies CASSFPGAEAFF. The V gene is TRBV11-3, the J gene TRBJ1-1; D may be TRBD1 (6 bases). The germline CDR1 and CDR2 sequences are SGHNT and YENEEA. V was clipped by 3 bases and J by 8 bases, with 10 bases between them. The length of the CDR3 is 12 residues.

This chain uses TRBV19 with TRBJ2-2, with TRBD1 as a possible D gene (6 bases). The CDR3 is 15 residues long. Germline CDR1 and CDR2: LNHDA and SQIVND (reference sequence). V lost 4 bases and J lost 6, with 15 bases in between. Here the CDR3 DNA reads TGTGCCAGTAGTAATACAGGGCTGGGACCCGGGGAGCTGTTTTTT. Protein sequence: CASSNTGLGPGELFF.

The chain joins TRBV5-1 to TRBJ2-7; possibly TRBD2 for D (6 bases). The CDR3 sequence is 13 residues long. V lost 4 bases, J lost 3 bases, and 11 bases lay in between. The germline gives CDR1 SGHRS, CDR2 YFSETQ. CDR3 sequence reads: CASSTGLSYEQYF. The CDR3 nucleotides read TGCGCCAGCAGCACTGGACTAAGCTACGAGCAGTACTTC.

This clone has only a few counts. The CDR3 nucleotides read TGTGCCAGTACAGGCTTTGGCGGGGAGCTGTTTTTT. Protein product: CASTGFGGELFF. The chain links TRBV2 to TRBJ2-2; D might be TRBD1 (5 bases). Trimming removed 9 bases from V and 7 bases from J, with 12 bases in between. Germline assignment: CDR1 SNHLY and CDR2 FYNNEI. This CDR3 comprises 12 residues.

V and J are TRBV15 and TRBJ2-5; 9 nucleotides agree with TRBD2. Unmatched junction bases numbered 2, after V lost 0 bases and J lost 3 bases. The CDR3 consists of 15 residues. Per the germline V gene, CDR1 is LNHNV and CDR2 is YYDKDF (reference sequence). For the CDR3, the DNA is TGTGCCACCAGCAGAGACCCTAGCGGGGAAGAGACCCAGTACTTC. Translating it yields CATSRDPSGEETQYF.

The rearrangement uses TRBV24-1 and TRBJ1-1; TRBD1 aligns across 7 bases. Trimming at V came to 8 bases and at J to 8 bases, leaving 7 bases not matched to a gene. This CDR3 is built from 12 residues. Germline values: CDR1 KGHDR, CDR2 SFDVKD. In DNA, the CDR3 is TGTGCCACCAATGGAGGGGGCGCGGAAGCTTTCTTT. As protein: CATNGGGAEAFF.

This clone came up once. The genes are TRBV19 and TRBJ1-1, with D hard to call. With 2 bases removed from V and 3 bases from J, the gap between germline ends came to 7 bases. This CDR3 is built from 13 residues. Germline V lookup: CDR1 LNHDA, CDR2 SQIVND (reference sequence). The CDR3 bases are TGTGCCAGTAGTATACTGGGGTACACTGAAGCTTTCTTT. Protein sequence: CASSILGYTEAFF.

V is TRBV6-4 and J is TRBJ2-1; 14 bases are a match to TRBD2. The V and J ends lost 5 bases and 4 bases, in that order; junction bases with no gene match: 4. Germline V gene lookup returns CDR1 MRHNA and CDR2 SNTAGT. The CDR3 consists of 16 residues. CDR3 residues: CASSRTSGGIYNEQFF. For the CDR3, the DNA is TGTGCCAGCAGTCGGACTAGCGGGGGGATTTACAATGAGCAGTTCTTC.

V is TRBV6-4 and J is TRBJ2-1; 11 nucleotides match TRBD2. Germline CDR1 is MRHNA and CDR2 is SNTAGT. V was clipped by 5 bases and J by 3 bases; unmatched bases: 3. CDR3 length: 15 residues. CDR3 sequence (DNA): TGTGCCAGCAGTAAGACTAGCGGGGACTACAATGAGCAGTTCTTC. Protein: CASSKTSGDYNEQFF.

V is TRBV6-6 and J is TRBJ1-6; 7 bases map to TRBD1. The CDR3 length is 15 residues. The V segment lost 0 bases and the J segment 10 bases; nucleotides outside the gene matches: 6. The V gene's germline CDR1 is MNHNY and CDR2 SVGAGI (reference sequence). The DNA of the CDR3 is TGTGCCAGCAGTTACTCGAGACAGGGAGGCTCACCCCTCCACTTT. Amino acid sequence: CASSYSRQGGSPLHF.

CDR3 coding DNA: TGTGCCTGGATGTGGAGTCGGACCTTAGAAGCTTTCTTT. As protein: CAWMWSRTLEAFF. The rearrangement links TRBV30 to TRBJ1-1; no firm D call. The germline V gene has CDR1 GTSNPN and CDR2 SVGIG (reference sequence). Between the trimmed V and J ends, which lost 4 bases and 8 bases, there was a span of 17 bases. The CDR3 runs 13 residues. The entire variable domain, with the rest obtained from reference TRBV30 and TRBJ1-1, is as follows: SQTIHQWPATLVQPVGSPLSLECTVEGTSNPNLYWYRQAAGRGLQLLFYSVGIGQISSEVPQNLSASRPQDRQFILSSKKLLLSDSGFYLCAWMWSRTLEAFFGQGTRLTVV.

The V gene is TRBV7-8, the J gene TRBJ1-1; 7 bases align to TRBD1. There are 12 residues in the CDR3. V shed 5 bases and J 5 bases; nucleotides not matched to a gene: 2. From germline, CDR1 is SGHVS and CDR2 FQNEAQ. CDR3 DNA sequence: TGTGCCAGCAGCCAGGGGGGAACTGAAGCTTTCTTT. It yields the protein CASSQGGTEAFF.

V and J are TRBV6-1 and TRBJ1-5; no reliable D call. CDR1 and CDR2 from the germline V gene are MNHNS and SASEGT. V was pared by 0 bases and J by 6 bases, with 12 bases between. The CDR3 is made up of 15 amino acids. The CDR3 DNA reads TGTGCCAGCAGTGAAGCGAATTCCCCGACTCAGCCCCAGCATTTT. It codes for CASSEANSPTQPQHF.

This clone was observed a few times. V and J are TRBV3-1 (or the pseudogene TRBV3-2) and TRBJ1-6; 9 bases are a match to TRBD1. In germline, CDR1 is LGHDT, CDR2 YNNKEL (reference sequence). Losses at the gene ends were 4 bases for V and 9 bases for J; bases not matched to a gene: 13. The CDR3 has 17 amino acids. In DNA, the CDR3 is TGTGCCAGCAGCCTGGACAGGGGACTATCGAAGCCTTCACCCCTCCACTTT. This encodes CASSLDRGLSKPSPLHF.

The chain has TRBV18 and TRBJ1-5, with 10 bases identical to TRBD1. Germline loops: CDR1 KGHSH, CDR2 LQKENI. Losses at the gene ends were 3 bases for V and 6 bases for J; bases not matched to a gene: 5. The CDR3 sequence is 15 residues long. In nucleotides, the CDR3 is TGTGCCAGCTCACCCGGGACAGGGGTGGGTCAGCCCCAGCATTTT. It specifies CASSPGTGVGQPQHF. The full variable domain, with the rest looked up from reference TRBV18 and TRBJ1-5, is NAGVMQNPRHLVRRRGQEARLRCSPMKGHSHVYWYRQLPEEGLKFMVYLQKENIIDESGMPKERFSAEFPKEGPSILRIQQVVRGDSAAYFCASSPGTGVGQPQHFGDGTRLSIL.

The CDR3 here is CSVETSQETQYF. As DNA, the CDR3 is TGCAGCGTTGAAACTAGCCAAGAGACCCAGTACTTC. The V and J genes are TRBV29-1 and TRBJ2-5, with D possibly being TRBD2 (5 bases). Trimming cost V 2 bases and J 1 base, with 5 bases left between them. The CDR3 sequence is 12 residues long. Germline V gene lookup returns CDR1 SQVTM and CDR2 ANQGSEA.

This chain uses TRBV24-1 with TRBJ2-5, with D maybe TRBD1 (6 bases). The CDR3 sequence is 13 residues long. The germline CDR1 and CDR2 sequences are KGHDR and SFDVKD. V lost 4 bases, J lost 5 bases, and 10 bases lay in between. This chain's CDR3 is CATSEPGVETQYF. The CDR3 DNA reads TGTGCCACCAGTGAGCCAGGGGTGGAGACCCAGTACTTC.

A single count supports this clone. V usage is TRBV5-6 and J usage is TRBJ2-1; 7 bases are a match to TRBD2. This CDR3 has 17 residues. Germline-derived CDR1 and CDR2 are SGHDT and YYEEEE. V was clipped by 0 bases and J by 4 bases; unmatched bases: 10. This chain's CDR3 is CASSLVWREGLYNEQFF. CDR3 DNA sequence: TGTGCCAGCAGCTTGGTGTGGAGGGAGGGCCTTTACAATGAGCAGTTCTTC. Supplemented by reference TRBV5-6 and TRBJ2-1, the full variable domain reads DAGVTQSPTHLIKTRGQQVTLRCSPKSGHDTVSWYQQALGQGPQFIFQYYEEEERQRGNFPDRFSGHQFPNYSSELNVNALLLGDSALYLCASSLVWREGLYNEQFFGPGTRLTVL.

CDR3 nucleotides: TGTGCCAGCAGCCGCCGACAGGGCCTTAATGAAAAACTGTTTTTT. It translates to CASSRRQGLNEKLFF. The chain employs TRBV3-1 (or the pseudogene TRBV3-2) and TRBJ1-4; the match to TRBD1 covers 7 bases. J was trimmed by 4 bases and V by 4 bases; bases with no gene match: 6. Per germline, CDR1 LGHDT and CDR2 YNNKEL (reference sequence). CDR3 size: 15 residues.

V gene TRBV12-3 or TRBV12-4 combines with J gene TRBJ2-1; no firm D call. The CDR3 is 13 residues long. V dropped 1 base and J dropped 5 bases, with 6 bases sitting between them. The DNA of the CDR3 is TGTGCCAGCAGTTTAGGCCGGAACAATGAGCAGTTCTTC. It specifies CASSLGRNNEQFF.

This chain joins TRBV29-1 and TRBJ1-5; maybe TRBD1 (6 bases). Deletions cut 4 bases from V and 0 bases from J, with 7 bases between. Germline assignment: CDR1 SQVTM and CDR2 ANQGSEA. The CDR3 spans 13 residues. The CDR3: CSVATGSNQPQHF. The CDR3 DNA reads TGCAGCGTTGCGACAGGTAGCAATCAGCCCCAGCATTTT.

This clone was seen a single time. The chain recombines TRBV6-5 with TRBJ2-3, with D possibly being TRBD2 (6 bases). Germline assignment: CDR1 MNHEY and CDR2 SVGAGI. The V gene lost 8 bases and the J gene lost 5 bases, with 20 bases spanning the gap. CDR3 size: 15 residues. CDR3 DNA: TGTGCCAGCTCCCGTTCGGGGGAACTCGGAGATACGCAGTATTTT. Translated, it gives CASSRSGELGDTQYF.